The 27 T cell receptor beta chains below come from one sample, sequenced in a study of immune cell composition in non-small cell lung cancer. TCRdb's copy holds only in-frame clones and misses some; the assay was immunoSEQ multiplex PCR. In the table there are some 3,600 clones, over 65% of which are singletons. Material: lung tumor tissue. These receptors all come from a human donor with non-small cell lung cancer.

The J gene is TRBJ2-5, the V gene TRBV27; 8 nucleotides agree with TRBD2. Trimming removed 8 bases from V and 7 bases from J; junction bases left unmatched: 18. The CDR3 runs 16 residues. CDR1 and CDR2 (germline): MNHEY, SMNVEV (reference sequence). The DNA for the CDR3 is TGTGCCAGCCAGCCCGGGGGGCTAGCGGGCGCTGGGACCCAGTACTTC. Translated: CASQPGGLAGAGTQYF.

The chain uses TRBV7-2 and TRBJ1-3, with D uncertain. CDR3 size: 17 residues. CDR1 and CDR2 (germline): SGHTA, FQGNSA. V was clipped by 2 bases and J by 0 bases, with 14 bases between them. The CDR3 sequence: CASSLQNAILSGNTIYF. In DNA, the CDR3 is TGTGCCAGCAGCTTACAGAACGCGATTCTCTCTGGAAACACCATATATTTT.

This chain connects TRBV29-1 to TRBJ1-2; D uncertain. V was cut by 3 bases and J by 1 base, with 12 bases left in between. CDR3 size: 14 residues. Germline V gene sequence: CDR1 SQVTM, CDR2 ANQGSEA. CDR3 amino acids: CSVDPRALNYGYTF. Written as DNA, the CDR3 is TGCAGCGTTGACCCCAGAGCCCTTAACTATGGCTACACCTTC.

V is TRBV6-6 and J is TRBJ1-2; D ambiguous. CDR3 length: 13 amino acids. With 4 bases removed from V and 3 bases from J, the gap between germline ends came to 9 bases. Germline-derived CDR1 and CDR2 are MNHNY and SVGAGI (reference sequence). CDR3 DNA sequence: TGTGCCAGCAGTTTCCGGGGTGACTATGGCTACACCTTC. It encodes CASSFRGDYGYTF.

The chain uses TRBV29-1 and TRBJ1-1; TRBD1 agrees at 8 bases. The trim removed 6 bases at V and 1 base at J, leaving 7 bases unmatched. This CDR3 has 14 residues. Germline V gene lookup returns CDR1 SQVTM and CDR2 ANQGSEA. The chain's CDR3 is CSVGQGFRNTEAFF. The CDR3, as DNA: TGCAGCGTAGGACAGGGCTTTCGGAACACTGAAGCTTTCTTT.

The chain couples TRBV5-8 to TRBJ1-2; D remains unclear. CDR3 size: 14 residues. The V gene lost 0 bases and the J gene lost 8 bases, with 14 bases spanning the gap. Germline V gene lookup returns CDR1 SGHTS and CDR2 YDEGEE. The CDR3 region is CASSLVLVEGGYTF. CDR3 DNA sequence: TGTGCCAGCAGCTTGGTGTTGGTAGAAGGAGGCTACACCTTC.

V is TRBV19 and J is TRBJ1-1; 7 nucleotides align to TRBD1. CDR3 length: 14 residues. Germline V gene sequence: CDR1 LNHDA, CDR2 SQIVND (reference sequence). The ends lost 1 base at V and 1 base at J; junction bases unmatched: 0. The CDR3 sequence is CASSIGTGNTEAFF. The CDR3 DNA follows: TGTGCCAGTAGTATAGGGACAGGGAACACTGAAGCTTTCTTT.

In its sample, this clone was seen a few times. CDR3 sequence: CASSPNGADGYTF. The CDR3 region has the DNA TGTGCCAGCTCACCAAACGGGGCGGATGGCTACACCTTC. V and J are TRBV18 and TRBJ1-2; TRBD1 is a possible D gene (5 bases). This CDR3 contains 13 residues. V was clipped by 2 bases and J by 6 bases, with 10 bases between them. The germline gives CDR1 KGHSH, CDR2 LQKENI.

With regard to this clone: With a much larger clone just one base away, this may be a read error. The same CDR3 arises from other DNA sequences in this sample as well. The chain uses TRBV7-3 and TRBJ2-2, with D possibly TRBD1 on 7 matching bases. The CDR3 runs to 15 residues. In germline, CDR1 is SGHTA, CDR2 FQGTGA. CDR3 loop: CASSRGGGTPGELFF. The CDR3 DNA reads as TGTGCCAGCAGCCGAGGGGGCGGGACCCCCGGAGAGCTGTTTTTT.

The V call is TRBV11-3, the J call TRBJ1-2; D call uncertain. The germline CDR1 and CDR2 sequences are SGHNT and YENEEA. The CDR3 has 16 amino acids. V was shortened by 4 bases and J by 3 bases, with 18 bases between the two germline ends. CDR3 nucleotide sequence: TGTGCCAGCAGCTCTAGTGGGAGGGTGGGTGACTATGGCTACACCTTC. Amino acids: CASSSSGRVGDYGYTF.

The chain joins TRBV4-3 to TRBJ1-3, with a possible D match to TRBD1 (5 bases). The CDR3 runs to 15 residues. The germline CDR1 and CDR2 sequences are LGHNA and YSLEER. V shed 0 bases and J shed 10 bases, with 16 bases lying between them. This CDR3 reads CASSQESRGQGTIYF. The CDR3 coding sequence is TGCGCCAGCAGCCAAGAGTCGAGGGGCCAAGGAACCATATATTTT.

By proportion, this clone is medium-sized. The chain employs TRBV19 and TRBJ1-2, with TRBD1 as a possible D gene (5 bases). Per germline, CDR1 LNHDA and CDR2 SQIVND (reference sequence). The CDR3 runs 12 residues. With 10 bases removed from V and 3 bases from J, the gap between germline ends came to 12 bases. The CDR3 nucleotides are TGTGCCACATTAAAAGGGGACTATGGCTACACCTTC. Translated: CATLKGDYGYTF.

The chain recombines TRBV2 with TRBJ2-7; 7 bases agree with TRBD2. Germline CDR1 and CDR2: SNHLY and FYNNEI. The V segment lost 5 bases and the J segment 0 bases; nucleotides outside the gene matches: 1. The length of the CDR3 is 13 residues. CDR3 DNA: TGTGCCAGCAGTTTAGCGGGCTCCTACGAGCAGTACTTC. It codes for CASSLAGSYEQYF.

The chain carries TRBV5-5 and TRBJ1-5, with no clear D. V gave up 6 bases and J gave up 2 bases, with 12 bases separating them. Germline-derived CDR1 and CDR2 are SGHKS and YYEKEE (reference sequence). This CDR3 spans 14 amino acids. DNA for the CDR3: TGTGCCAGCACTCCTAGTGGGGGCAATCAGCCCCAGCATTTT. It yields the protein CASTPSGGNQPQHF.

The chain carries TRBV7-9 and TRBJ2-2; perhaps TRBD2 as D (6 bases). The germline CDR1 and CDR2 sequences are SEHNR and FQNEAQ (reference sequence). The CDR3 loop spans 14 amino acids. Deletions cut 4 bases from V and 3 bases from J, with 9 bases between. This CDR3 is CASSSGGYTGELFF. Here the CDR3 DNA reads TGTGCCAGCAGCTCCGGGGGTTACACCGGGGAGCTGTTTTTT.

The chain uses TRBV11-1 and TRBJ2-7; 9 bases fit TRBD1. After removal of 3 bases from V and 1 base from J, the junction contained 1 base not matched to a gene. The germline V gene encodes CDR1 SGHAT and CDR2 FQDESV (reference sequence). This CDR3 comprises 14 residues. CDR3 nucleotide sequence: TGTGCCAGCAGCTTCGACAGGGGGTCCTACGAGCAGTACTTC. Translated: CASSFDRGSYEQYF.

V is TRBV7-2 and J is TRBJ1-1, with D hard to call. Germline V gives CDR1 SGHTA, CDR2 FQGNSA. This CDR3 has 13 amino acids. Trimming took 3 bases from V and 6 from J, leaving 11 bases between them. The CDR3 nucleotides are TGTGCCAGCAGCTTGGGTGGAACACCTGAAGCTTTCTTT. This sequence encodes CASSLGGTPEAFF.

This chain connects TRBV4-1 to TRBJ2-3, with D perhaps TRBD2 (6 bases). CDR1 and CDR2 (germline): MGHRA, YSYEKL. CDR3 length: 15 residues. Trimming shortened V by 2 bases and J by 5 bases, and 14 bases separated the two germline ends. DNA of the CDR3: TGCGCCAGCAGCCAATCTACGGGAGAGGGAGATACGCAGTATTTT. Translated, it gives CASSQSTGEGDTQYF.

This clone was observed a single time. The rearrangement links TRBV6-6 to TRBJ2-1, with D perhaps given as TRBD1 or TRBD2 (5 bases each). The CDR3 consists of 14 residues. The V gene lost 6 bases and the J gene lost 10 bases, with 19 bases spanning the gap. In germline, CDR1 is MNHNY, CDR2 SVGAGI (reference sequence). The CDR3 reads CASRGRTWTREQFF. The CDR3 DNA sequence: TGTGCCAGCAGGGGACGGACTTGGACCCGGGAGCAGTTCTTC.

The chain couples TRBV14 to TRBJ1-2; 11 nucleotides line up with TRBD1. Germline V gives CDR1 SGHDN, CDR2 FVKESK. The V and J ends lost 5 bases and 6 bases, in that order; junction bases with no gene match: 2. The CDR3 spans 13 residues. CDR3 region: CASSWDRGDGYTF. CDR3 bases: TGTGCCAGCAGCTGGGACAGGGGGGATGGCTACACCTTC.

By sample fraction, this clone is large. The gene calls are TRBV11-3 and TRBJ2-2; 8 bases are a match to TRBD1. Germline values: CDR1 SGHNT, CDR2 YENEEA. Trimming removed 2 bases from V and 7 bases from J; junction bases left unmatched: 9. The CDR3 length is 16 residues. The CDR3 DNA is TGTGCCAGCAGCTTATCAGGGACAGGAGGTTACGGGGAGCTGTTTTTT. As protein: CASSLSGTGGYGELFF.

The rearrangement uses TRBV7-3 and TRBJ2-7, with 11 bases fitting TRBD2. Germline CDR1 SGHTA, CDR2 FQGTGA. This CDR3 has 16 amino acids. V lost 5 bases to trimming and J lost 4 bases; unmatched junction nucleotides: 10. The CDR3 loop is CASSPLTLAGGYEQYF. DNA of the CDR3: TGTGCCAGCAGCCCACTTACCTTAGCGGGAGGGTACGAGCAGTACTTC.

The chain recombines TRBV7-2 with TRBJ2-3; D is ambiguous. V lost 3 bases to trimming and J lost 5 bases, with 12 bases between them. The CDR3 has 14 amino acids. Germline V gene lookup returns CDR1 SGHTA and CDR2 FQGNSA. CDR3 nucleotide sequence: TGTGCCAGCAGCTTCGGAAAACTCCTAGATACGCAGTATTTT. Its translation: CASSFGKLLDTQYF.

V usage is TRBV29-1 and J usage is TRBJ2-7; no definite D call. Trimming shortened V by 3 bases and J by 0 bases, and 9 bases separated the two germline ends. The CDR3 consists of 13 residues. Germline V CDR1 and CDR2: SQVTM, ANQGSEA. The CDR3 sequence: CSVDDPDSYEQYF. The CDR3 DNA reads TGCAGCGTTGATGACCCCGACTCCTACGAGCAGTACTTC.

V usage is TRBV11-3 and J usage is TRBJ2-5, with D unresolved. The CDR3 is 16 residues long. Trimming took off 0 bases at V and 1 base at J, with 12 bases between the two ends. The germline V gene encodes CDR1 SGHNT and CDR2 YENEEA. The CDR3 reads CASSLELSLVQETQYF. CDR3 DNA sequence: TGTGCCAGCAGCTTAGAACTGTCTCTAGTCCAAGAGACCCAGTACTTC.

The genes are TRBV29-1 and TRBJ2-2, with D possibly TRBD1 on 6 matching bases. The CDR3 runs to 13 residues. The V gene lost 3 bases and the J gene lost 1 base, with 6 bases spanning the gap. CDR1 SQVTM and CDR2 ANQGSEA come from the germline V gene. The CDR3 loop reads CSVEGQNTGELFF. CDR3 in DNA: TGCAGCGTTGAGGGACAGAACACCGGGGAGCTGTTTTTT.

The chain joins TRBV9 to TRBJ2-5, with 8 bases matching TRBD1. The junction had 3 bases not matched to a gene; V was cut back by 0 bases and J by 5 bases. Germline V lookup: CDR1 SGDLS, CDR2 YYNGEE. The CDR3 is 14 amino acids. The CDR3, as DNA: TGTGCCAGCAGCGTAGACAGGGGGTGGGAGACCCAGTACTTC. This translates into CASSVDRGWETQYF.